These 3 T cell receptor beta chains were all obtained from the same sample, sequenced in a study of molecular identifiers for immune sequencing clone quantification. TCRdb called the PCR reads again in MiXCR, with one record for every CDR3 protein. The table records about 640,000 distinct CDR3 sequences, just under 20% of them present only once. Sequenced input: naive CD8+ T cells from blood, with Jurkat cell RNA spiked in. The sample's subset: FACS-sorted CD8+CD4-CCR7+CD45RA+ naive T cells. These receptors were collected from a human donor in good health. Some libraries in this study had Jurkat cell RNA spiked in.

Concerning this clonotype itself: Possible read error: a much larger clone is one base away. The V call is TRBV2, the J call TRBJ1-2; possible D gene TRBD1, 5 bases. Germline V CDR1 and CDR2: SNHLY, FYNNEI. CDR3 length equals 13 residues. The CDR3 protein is CASGEVGVYGYTF. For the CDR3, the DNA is TGTGCCAGCGGTGAAGTGGGGGTATATGGCTACACCTTC.

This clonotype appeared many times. CDR3 in amino acids: CASSHTKGQLAPDYTF. The CDR3 nucleotides are TGTGCCAGCAGCCATACGAAAGGACAGCTCGCACCCGACTACACCTTC. The chain employs TRBV7-9 and TRBJ1-2; possibly TRBD1 for D (6 bases). V shed 5 bases and J shed 10 bases, with 26 bases lying between them. CDR3 length equals 16 residues. Germline V gives CDR1 SEHNR, CDR2 FQNEAQ (reference sequence).

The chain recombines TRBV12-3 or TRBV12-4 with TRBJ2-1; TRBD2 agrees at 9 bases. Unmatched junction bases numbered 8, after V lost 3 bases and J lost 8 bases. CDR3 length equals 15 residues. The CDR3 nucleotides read TGTGCCAGCAGTTTTTTGGGCGGGAGGGACGATGAGCAGTTCTTC. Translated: CASSFLGGRDDEQFF.